One and the same sample provided the 16 T cell receptor beta chains below, sequenced in a study of shared clonotypes between healthy human individuals. Data came from immunoSEQ multiplex PCR; TCRdb stores just in-frame clones and leaves some out. The table includes about half a million clones, around 85% detected once. Material for sequencing was PBMCs. Receptor source: a woman aged 40-49 years in good health. Some clones in this sample may be carry-over from other donors' samples.

To note about this clone: A far larger clone lies a single base away; this is likely a read error. This chain connects TRBV30 to TRBJ2-3; maybe TRBD1 (6 bases). CDR1 and CDR2 (germline): GTSNPN, SVGIG (reference sequence). The CDR3 loop spans 14 amino acids. Trimming pared 4 bases from V and 0 bases from J, leaving 11 bases between. The CDR3 bases are TGTGCCTGGACGAGGGGGAGAAGCACAGATACGCAGTATTTT. This encodes CAWTRGRSTDTQYF.

The chain joins TRBV15 to TRBJ1-5; D is possibly TRBD1 (5 bases). The germline V gene has CDR1 LNHNV and CDR2 YYDKDF (reference sequence). The CDR3 extends over 16 amino acids. Trimming cost V 1 base and J 3 bases, with 13 bases left between them. The CDR3: CATSRVERGYNQPQHF. The CDR3 DNA reads as TGTGCCACCAGCAGAGTGGAGAGGGGTTACAATCAGCCCCAGCATTTT. Variable domain in full (rest from reference TRBV15 and TRBJ1-5): DAMVIQNPRYQVTQFGKPVTLSCSQTLNHNVMYWYQQKSSQAPKLLFHYYDKDFNNEADTPDNFQSRRPNTSFCFLDIRSPGLGDTAMYLCATSRVERGYNQPQHFGDGTRLSIL.

The chain has TRBV30 and TRBJ2-1; D gene unclear. Germline V gene data show CDR1 as GTSNPN and CDR2 as SVGIG (reference sequence). V was trimmed by 2 bases and J by 10 bases, leaving 9 bases between them. The CDR3 loop spans 11 amino acids. CDR3 DNA sequence: TGTGCCTGGAGTTTCGCCGAGGAGCAGTTCTTC. It codes for CAWSFAEEQFF.

In its sample, this clone was seen a few times. The chain combines TRBV7-2 with TRBJ2-5; no reliable D call. The CDR3 runs to 14 residues. Deletions cut 5 bases from V and 2 bases from J, with 12 bases between. The germline gives CDR1 SGHTA, CDR2 FQGNSA. Here the CDR3 DNA reads TGTGCCAGCAGCCTCGACACCGGACAAGAGACCCAGTACTTC. The encoded protein is CASSLDTGQETQYF. Together with reference TRBV7-2 and TRBJ2-5, the CDR3 gives the full variable domain: GAGVSQSPSNKVTEKGKDVELRCDPISGHTALYWYRQSLGQGLEFLIYFQGNSAPDKSGLPSDRFSAERTGGSVSTLTIQRTQQEDSAVYLCASSLDTGQETQYFGPGTRLLVL.

CDR3 DNA sequence: TGTGCCTGGGCTCCCGACTGGCAAGAGACCCAGTACTTC. It codes for CAWAPDWQETQYF. The rearrangement uses TRBV30 and TRBJ2-5; D ambiguous. The V end was cut by 5 bases, the J end by 2 bases, with 12 bases between. This CDR3 has 13 amino acids. Germline values: CDR1 GTSNPN, CDR2 SVGIG (reference sequence).

This chain uses TRBV29-1 with TRBJ2-2, with D hard to call. Trimming removed 4 bases from V and 0 bases from J, with 15 bases in between. The germline V gene has CDR1 SQVTM and CDR2 ANQGSEA. CDR3 length equals 16 residues. This chain's CDR3 is CSVGPPGNTNTGELFF. DNA for the CDR3: TGCAGCGTTGGGCCTCCAGGAAACACGAACACCGGGGAGCTGTTTTTT.

V usage is TRBV14 and J usage is TRBJ2-5; possible D gene TRBD2, 6 bases. Trimming removed 3 bases from V and 5 bases from J, with 13 bases in between. CDR1 and CDR2 from the germline V gene are SGHDN and FVKESK. The CDR3 sequence is 14 residues long. CDR3 in amino acids: CASSQPSVVETQYF. The CDR3 DNA reads as TGTGCCAGCAGCCAGCCTAGCGTAGTGGAGACCCAGTACTTC. The full variable domain, rest sourced from reference TRBV14 and TRBJ2-5, is EAGVTQFPSHSVIEKGQTVTLRCDPISGHDNLYWYRRVMGKEIKFLLHFVKESKQDESGMPNNRFLAERTGGTYSTLKVQPAELEDSGVYFCASSQPSVVETQYFGPGTRLLVL.

On this clone itself: This is likely an artifact of a read error, given a far larger clone one base away. The V gene is TRBV28, the J gene TRBJ1-5; D remains ambiguous. The J call may be mistaken, given a closer DNA end match to TRBJ2-3. Germline V gene sequence: CDR1 MDHEN, CDR2 SYDVKM. This CDR3 is built from 14 residues. The CDR3 bases are TGTGCCAGCAGTACCGGTTTCAGCAATCAGCCCCAGTATTTT. As protein: CASSTGFSNQPQYF.

In the case of this clone: Other nucleotide sequences in the sample specify the same CDR3. The chain recombines TRBV6-5 with TRBJ1-1; D not certain. This CDR3 is built from 14 residues. Germline loops: CDR1 MNHEY, CDR2 SVGAGI. V dropped 0 bases and J dropped 8 bases, with 13 bases sitting between them. As DNA, the CDR3 is TGTGCCAGCAGTTACTCTACAACTGGTGTCGAAGCTTTCTTT. The encoded protein is CASSYSTTGVEAFF.

Regarding this clone: A far more abundant clone sits one base away, making this likely a read error. Different DNA sequences within this sample yield the same CDR3. The chain is built from TRBV29-1 and TRBJ1-2; D possibly corresponds to TRBD1 (5 bases). CDR1 SQVTM and CDR2 ANQGSEA come from the germline V gene. Trimming removed 6 bases at V and 3 bases at J, with 14 bases between. The CDR3 is made up of 13 amino acids. CDR3 loop: CSVGVSGDYGYTF. The CDR3, as DNA: TGCAGCGTGGGGGTTTCTGGCGACTATGGCTACACCTTC. The entire variable domain, with the rest obtained from reference TRBV29-1 and TRBJ1-2, is as follows: SAVISQKPSRDICQRGTSLTIQCQVDSQVTMMFWYRQQPGQSLTLIATANQGSEATYESGFVIDKFPISRPNLTFSTLTVSNMSPEDSSIYLCSVGVSGDYGYTFGSGTRLTVV.

This clone showed up just a few times. A much larger clonotype is one base distant, so this may be a read error. Other DNA sequences from this sample encode an identical CDR3 as well. This sequence joins TRBV19 and TRBJ2-7, with D possibly being TRBD2 (6 bases). The CDR3 has 13 amino acids. Per germline, CDR1 LNHDA and CDR2 SQIVND (reference sequence). This CDR3 is CASIPNGGYEQYF. CDR3 DNA: TGTGCCAGTATCCCTAACGGAGGGTACGAGCAATACTTC.

This clone appeared a few times. The chain couples TRBV4-1 to TRBJ2-7; 7 nucleotides line up with TRBD2. V shed 1 base and J 7 bases; nucleotides not matched to a gene: 13. The CDR3 runs 16 residues. Per the germline V gene, CDR1 is MGHRA and CDR2 is YSYEKL. CDR3 in amino acids: CASSQVGTIPFREQYF. CDR3 sequence (DNA): TGCGCCAGCAGCCAAGTAGGGACTATCCCGTTTCGGGAGCAGTACTTC.

The chain links TRBV7-9 to TRBJ2-5; 7 bases map to TRBD2. Germline V gives CDR1 SEHNR, CDR2 FQNEAQ (reference sequence). J lost 1 base, V lost 6 bases, and 5 bases had no gene match. This CDR3 is built from 14 residues. CDR3 protein: CASRQTSVQETQYF. The DNA for the CDR3 is TGTGCCAGCAGACAAACTAGCGTCCAAGAGACCCAGTACTTC.

The chain couples TRBV19 to TRBJ2-2; D tentatively reads TRBD1 or TRBD2 (6 bases each). Looked up from germline, CDR1 is LNHDA and CDR2 is SQIVND (reference sequence). CDR3 length equals 14 residues. V lost 6 bases, J lost 1 base, and 9 bases lay in between. The DNA of the CDR3 is TGTGCCAGTAGCGGGGGCCGGAACACCGGGGAGCTGTTTTTT. Its protein product is CASSGGRNTGELFF. Combining the CDR3 with reference TRBV19 and TRBJ2-2 gives the whole variable domain DGGITQSPKYLFRKEGQNVTLSCEQNLNHDAMYWYRQDPGQGLRLIYYSQIVNDFQKGDIAEGYSVSREKKESFPLTVTSAQKNPTAFYLCASSGGRNTGELFFGEGSRLTVL.

The chain uses TRBV29-1 and TRBJ2-3, with 9 bases that match TRBD2. Germline loops: CDR1 SQVTM, CDR2 ANQGSEA. The CDR3 consists of 14 residues. With V trimmed by 5 bases and J by 8 bases, 11 bases remained unmatched. CDR3 in DNA: TGCAGCGTTAGACTAGCGGATAGGGGAGGTACGCAGTATTTT. The encoded protein is CSVRLADRGGTQYF.

The J gene is TRBJ2-3, the V gene TRBV5-8; 9 nucleotides line up with TRBD2. This CDR3 has 18 residues. Germline V CDR1 and CDR2: SGHTS, YDEGEE. J was trimmed by 0 bases and V by 4 bases; bases with no gene match: 12. The CDR3 sequence is CASSETSGRLYSTDTQYF. In DNA, the CDR3 is TGTGCCAGCAGCGAAACTAGCGGGCGACTATATAGCACAGATACGCAGTATTTT.